This TCR beta chain was recorded in a study of blood T cells in healthy people across ages. Then a second PCR, running about 7 to 11 cycles, was carried out with a sample-barcoded 5' primer and a J-beta primer mix. TCRdb called the 5' RACE reads again in MiXCR, with one record for every CDR3 protein. The sample has 1.5 million to 2 million distinct CDR3 sequences, approximately 30% seen once. Trimming pared 4 bases from V and 4 bases from J, leaving 20 bases between. Germline CDR1 SNHLY, CDR2 FYNNEI. This CDR3 region has 17 residues. The sequence was obtained from a woman in her 30s in good health. The chain carries TRBV2 and TRBJ2-1; a weak D match, TRBD2 (6 bases). Sequencing used blood. Here the CDR3 reads CASSAQAGRRGYNEQFF. Written as DNA, the CDR3 is TGTGCCAGCAGTGCCCAGGCAGGGAGGAGGGGATACAATGAGCAGTTCTTC.